This T cell receptor beta chain was sequenced in a study of blood T cell repertoires in COVID-19. Trimming cost V 3 bases and J 6 bases; bases outside gene matches: 7. CDR3 length equals 16 residues. The germline gives CDR1 SGHDT, CDR2 YYEEEE. Participants spanned ages about 18 to 90 years and resided in fewer than 30 US areas. Assignment of participants to cohorts was predicated upon participant-reported clinical history. This clone was observed a few times. Authors' data handling: Amplification of reference gene primers was used by the study to estimate nucleated cell counts. Only in-frame clones appear in the TCRdb table, and some are missing; sequencing was by immunoSEQ multiplex PCR. Clonal size and the V and J genes are those of that table, whereas D and trimming came from the DNA. This sample has some 210,000 clones; approximately 80% occur once, and the top ten carry 7.5% to 10%.

The clonotype originates from a man in his forties or fifties who had recovered from COVID-19. Sequences were obtained from PBMCs or T cells enriched from blood (not recorded which). This chain connects TRBV5-6 to TRBJ2-2, with 11 bases aligning to TRBD1. CDR3 in DNA: TGTGCCAGCAGCTCGACCGGGACAGGGGGAGCCGGGGAGCTGTTTTTT. Protein: CASSSTGTGGAGELFF. The full variable domain, in which reference TRBV5-6 and TRBJ2-2 provide the parts outside the CDR3, is DAGVTQSPTHLIKTRGQQVTLRCSPKSGHDTVSWYQQALGQGPQFIFQYYEEEERQRGNFPDRFSGHQFPNYSSELNVNALLLGDSALYLCASSSTGTGGAGELFFGEGSRLTVL.